This TCR beta chain was sequenced for a study of shared clonotypes between healthy human individuals. Replicate PCRs from sorted subsets contained around 200 ng DNA, which is some 30,000 T cell genomes. Produced via immunoSEQ multiplex PCR; TCRdb's table is partial and in-frame only. Of millions of clones in the sample, approximately 93% were seen once. Healthy HIV-negative adults with no recent acute infections or vaccinations were recruited as donors. Remarks on this clone: Its target is not known. An end of the junction differs from the germline gene, which may be a read error.

CDR3 size: 13 residues. Germline CDR1 and CDR2: MNHEY and SVGAGI. Study outcomes and limitations: The sole specimen, blood, was sampled, and tissue repertoires likely differ.

What was sequenced was naive CD4+ T cells from PBMCs. Specified subset: CD45RA+ positively selected. The V gene is TRBV6-5, the J gene TRBJ1-5; maybe TRBD1 (5 bases). This clonotype originated in a man aged 18 to 29 in good health. Some clones in this sample may be carry-over from other donors' samples. Here the CDR3 reads CASSYWEGKPQHF. The DNA of the CDR3 is TGTGCCAGCAGCTACTGGGAGGGGAAGCCCCAGCATTTT.